Below are 17 T cell receptor beta chains sequenced from a single sample in a study of human versus mouse CDR3 diversity and MHC coevolution. Using immunoSEQ multiplex PCR, the repertoire was profiled, and TCRdb retains in-frame clones only, with some absent. The sample has roughly 80,000 clones, less than 95% seen once. The sequenced sample was naive CD4+ T cells from blood. Subset here: CD45RO-negative CD62L-positive naive CD4 T cells. These receptors originate from a person aged 30-70 years in good health.

The V and J genes are TRBV30 and TRBJ1-4; D unresolved. This CDR3 has 14 amino acids. CDR1 is GTSNPN, CDR2 SVGIG, per germline (reference sequence). V shed 4 bases and J shed 7 bases, with 16 bases lying between them. For the CDR3, the DNA is TGTGCCTGGAACCGGGAGGGAGGTCGTGAAAAACTGTTTTTT. Translation: CAWNREGGREKLFF. The full variable domain, completed using reference TRBV30 and TRBJ1-4, is SQTIHQWPATLVQPVGSPLSLECTVEGTSNPNLYWYRQAAGRGLQLLFYSVGIGQISSEVPQNLSASRPQDRQFILSSKKLLLSDSGFYLCAWNREGGREKLFFGSGTQLSVL.

This chain joins TRBV14 and TRBJ2-1; 9 nucleotides align to TRBD1. The CDR3 length is 14 residues. The germline V gene has CDR1 SGHDN and CDR2 FVKESK. The trim removed 5 bases at V and 7 bases at J, leaving 6 bases unmatched. The CDR3 sequence is CASSTQGAINEQFF. As DNA, the CDR3 is TGTGCCAGCAGCACACAGGGGGCGATTAATGAGCAGTTCTTC.

The chain carries TRBV5-5 and TRBJ2-7, with 7 bases matching TRBD1. The V gene end was trimmed by 2 bases and the J gene end by 2 bases; junction bases not matched to a gene: 4. The CDR3 contains 14 residues. Germline V gene data show CDR1 as SGHKS and CDR2 as YYEKEE (reference sequence). The CDR3 coding sequence is TGTGCCAGCAGCTTTGGACAGGTCGCCTACGAGCAGTACTTC. Protein: CASSFGQVAYEQYF.

This chain uses TRBV6-6 with TRBJ2-3; 9 bases agree with TRBD2. The CDR3 has 16 amino acids. CDR1 is MNHNY and CDR2 is SVGAGI in the germline V gene (reference sequence). Losses at the gene ends were 6 bases for V and 4 bases for J; bases not matched to a gene: 11. CDR3 loop: CASRSPGLAVSDTQYF. The CDR3 DNA follows: TGTGCCAGCAGGTCCCCGGGACTAGCAGTGTCAGATACGCAGTATTTT.

The rearrangement joins TRBV30 to TRBJ1-6, with a tentative D call TRBD1 (6 bases). With 5 bases removed from V and 6 bases from J, the gap between germline ends came to 14 bases. The CDR3 runs 14 residues. The germline V gene has CDR1 GTSNPN and CDR2 SVGIG (reference sequence). As DNA, the CDR3 is TGTGCCTGGCTACCTAACAGGGTTAATTCACCCCTCCACTTT. It is translated as CAWLPNRVNSPLHF.

The CDR3 reads CAWSVSGLNYEQYF. DNA for the CDR3: TGTGCCTGGAGTGTAAGTGGGCTAAACTACGAGCAGTACTTC. The chain is built from TRBV30 and TRBJ2-7; D is ambiguous. The length of the CDR3 is 14 residues. The germline V gene encodes CDR1 GTSNPN and CDR2 SVGIG (reference sequence). Trimming removed 0 bases at V and 3 bases at J, with 12 bases between.

This rearrangement joins TRBV28 to TRBJ2-5, with D possibly matching TRBD1 (5 bases). Germline loops: CDR1 MDHEN, CDR2 SYDVKM. This CDR3 comprises 12 residues. The V end was cut by 2 bases, the J end by 9 bases, with 10 bases between. The CDR3 DNA follows: TGTGCCAGCAGTTTAGCACTCAGGGCCCAGTACTTC. Residues: CASSLALRAQYF. Variable domain in full (rest from reference TRBV28 and TRBJ2-5): DVKVTQSSRYLVKRTGEKVFLECVQDMDHENMFWYRQDPGLGLRLIYFSYDVKMKEKGDIPEGYSVSREKKERFSLILESASTNQTSMYLCASSLALRAQYFGPGTRLLVL.

The chain recombines TRBV2 with TRBJ1-2; TRBD1 matches at 9 bases. The CDR3 has 14 residues. Germline loops: CDR1 SNHLY, CDR2 FYNNEI. The V and J ends lost 8 bases and 7 bases, in that order; junction bases with no gene match: 11. CDR3 coding DNA: TGTGCCAGCGGACAGGGGAAATTGGTCGGTGGCTACACCTTC. It yields the protein CASGQGKLVGGYTF.

A single count supports this clone. V usage is TRBV6-1 and J usage is TRBJ1-6, with D perhaps matching TRBD1 (5 bases). CDR1 is MNHNS, CDR2 SASEGT, per germline. The CDR3 runs to 16 residues. V was cut by 1 base and J by 3 bases, with 10 bases left in between. CDR3 sequence (DNA): TGTGCCAGCAGTGAAGACAGGACCGTCTATAATTCACCCCTCCACTTT. Its translation is CASSEDRTVYNSPLHF.

This clone appeared a single time. The rearrangement links TRBV6-4 to TRBJ2-2; 8 nucleotides agree with TRBD1. With V trimmed by 8 bases and J by 3 bases, 8 bases remained unmatched. This CDR3 spans 15 amino acids. CDR1 and CDR2 (germline): MRHNA, SNTAGT. The CDR3 DNA is TGTGCCAGCGAGGAACAGGGGGAGCACACCGGGGAGCTGTTTTTT. It specifies CASEEQGEHTGELFF.

The chain employs TRBV6-1 and TRBJ1-2; a possible D gene is TRBD1 (6 bases). The V gene's germline CDR1 is MNHNS and CDR2 SASEGT. The CDR3 spans 12 residues. The V gene lost 7 bases and the J gene lost 9 bases, with 15 bases spanning the gap. The CDR3 is CASKDSASSYTF. CDR3 bases: TGTGCCAGCAAGGACAGTGCGAGCAGCTACACCTTC.

V usage is TRBV29-1 and J usage is TRBJ1-2, with a tentative D call TRBD1 (6 bases). CDR3 length: 14 amino acids. Trimming stripped 7 bases from V and 5 bases from J, with 20 bases between. Germline V gene data show CDR1 as SQVTM and CDR2 as ANQGSEA. The CDR3 nucleotides read TGCAGCGCCATCCCTGACAGGACCCAATATGGCTACACCTTC. Translated, it gives CSAIPDRTQYGYTF.

The V call is TRBV28, the J call TRBJ2-3; the match to TRBD1 covers 9 bases. The CDR3 loop spans 15 amino acids. V shed 6 bases and J 2 bases; nucleotides not matched to a gene: 6. In germline, CDR1 is MDHEN, CDR2 SYDVKM. Written as DNA, the CDR3 is TGTGCCAGCAGCACCGGGACAGGGCCCACAGATACGCAGTATTTT. It specifies CASSTGTGPTDTQYF.

This chain connects TRBV30 to TRBJ1-6; 9 bases are a match to TRBD1. Germline lookup yields CDR1 GTSNPN and CDR2 SVGIG (reference sequence). CDR3 length equals 21 residues. Trimming cost V 0 bases and J 10 bases; bases outside gene matches: 25. CDR3 nucleotides: TGTGCCTGGAGTGTCGGTTCTTGGGACAGGGAGGCGGAGAAACTAGGGTCACCCCTCCACTTT. It yields the protein CAWSVGSWDREAEKLGSPLHF.

In this sample, this clone turned up once. CDR3 DNA: TGCGCCAGCAGCCAGGGACAGGGACATACGTCCTCCTACAATGAGCAGTTCTTC. Protein: CASSQGQGHTSSYNEQFF. The rearrangement uses TRBV5-1 and TRBJ2-1; 9 positions agree with TRBD1. The J segment lost 0 bases and the V segment lost 4 bases, leaving 11 bases of the junction unmatched. This CDR3 is 18 amino acids long. Germline CDR1 reads SGHRS; CDR2 reads YFSETQ.

J is TRBJ2-1 and V is TRBV10-3; TRBD2 might be the D (6 bases). Trimming pared 6 bases from V and 5 bases from J, leaving 11 bases between. The CDR3 is 13 amino acids. In germline, CDR1 is ENHRY, CDR2 SYGVKD. The CDR3 protein is CAIRDGGDNEQFF. The CDR3 region has the DNA TGTGCCATCAGGGACGGGGGAGACAATGAGCAGTTCTTC.

The chain joins TRBV7-8 to TRBJ1-5; no clear D. Between the trimmed V and J ends, which lost 2 bases and 6 bases, there was a span of 11 bases. The CDR3 consists of 14 residues. Germline values: CDR1 SGHVS, CDR2 FQNEAQ. CDR3 in DNA: TGTGCCAGCAGCTTACGTAACATATCTCAGCCCCAGCATTTT. Translating gives CASSLRNISQPQHF.